The 23 T cell receptor beta chains below come from one sample, sequenced in a study of metastatic and nonmetastatic thyroid tumors. TCRdb redid the clone calls on the PCR reads using MiXCR. The sample holds some 93,000 clones, roughly 13% seen once. Patients had received no treatment of any kind before thyroid surgery. The material sequenced was blood. The source of these receptors is a female donor with papillary thyroid cancer or a benign thyroid nodule (not recorded which). Some clones in this sample may be carry-over from other donors' samples.

Ten or more counts support this clone. This chain uses TRBV7-2 with TRBJ1-1, with D unresolved. CDR1 is SGHTA, CDR2 FQGNSA, per germline. The CDR3 is made up of 15 amino acids. Trimming removed 3 bases from V and 1 base from J, with 12 bases in between. Written as DNA, the CDR3 is TGTGCCAGCAGCTTCGCCCGAGTCGGGAACACTGAAGCTTTCTTT. It yields the protein CASSFARVGNTEAFF. Based on the CDR3 plus reference TRBV7-2 and TRBJ1-1, the full variable domain is GAGVSQSPSNKVTEKGKDVELRCDPISGHTALYWYRQSLGQGLEFLIYFQGNSAPDKSGLPSDRFSAERTGGSVSTLTIQRTQQEDSAVYLCASSFARVGNTEAFFGQGTRLTVV.

J is TRBJ2-3 and V is TRBV5-6, with 10 bases aligning to TRBD2. V lost 2 bases and J lost 7; bases outside the gene matches: 4. This CDR3 is 14 amino acids long. Germline assignment: CDR1 SGHDT and CDR2 YYEEEE. The CDR3 nucleotides are TGTGCCAGCAGCTTACTAGCGGGATTATATACGCAGTATTTT. The encoded protein is CASSLLAGLYTQYF.

This clone was seen ten or more times. This sequence joins TRBV11-2 and TRBJ2-3; 11 bases agree with TRBD2. From germline, CDR1 is SGHAT and CDR2 FQNNGV. V lost 6 bases to trimming and J lost 6 bases; unmatched junction nucleotides: 11. The CDR3 contains 16 residues. The CDR3 loop reads CASSSRLAGSGDTQYF. CDR3 in DNA: TGTGCCAGCAGTTCAAGACTAGCGGGGAGTGGTGATACGCAGTATTTT.

The table lists this clone with many counts. The gene calls are TRBV2 and TRBJ1-5; weak D call: TRBD1 (5 bases). CDR1 and CDR2 from the germline V gene are SNHLY and FYNNEI. Trimming removed 2 bases from V and 1 base from J, with 6 bases in between. CDR3 length: 14 residues. The CDR3 DNA reads TGTGCCAGCAGTGAATGGGGCAGCAATCAGCCCCAGCATTTT. Translating gives CASSEWGSNQPQHF.

In this sample, this clone turned up many times. The gene calls are TRBV6-2 or TRBV6-3 and TRBJ2-7, with 9 bases fitting TRBD1. V dropped 2 bases and J dropped 7; count of bases not matched to a gene: 18. Germline V gives CDR1 MNHEY, CDR2 SVGEGT. This CDR3 is 18 amino acids long. The CDR3 sequence: CASSYIDSGTGTAWEQYF. In DNA form, the CDR3 reads TGTGCCAGCAGTTACATAGACTCCGGGACAGGGACCGCTTGGGAGCAGTACTTC.

This clone was counted ten times or more. V usage is TRBV2 and J usage is TRBJ2-7; 13 bases are a match to TRBD2. Per the germline V gene, CDR1 is SNHLY and CDR2 is FYNNEI. CDR3 length equals 16 residues. J gave up 5 bases and V 4 bases, and 8 bases lay outside the gene matches. CDR3 coding DNA: TGTGCCAGCAGTGCCCCCGGACTAGCGGGAGCCCACGAGCAGTACTTC. It is translated as CASSAPGLAGAHEQYF.

This clone was seen at least ten times. For the CDR3, the DNA is TGTGCCAGCAGTGGGGCGAGAACCTCTTATAGCAATCAGCCCCAGCATTTT. Translating it yields CASSGARTSYSNQPQHF. This chain joins TRBV27 and TRBJ1-5; maybe TRBD1 (5 bases). Between the trimmed V and J ends, which lost 5 bases and 0 bases, there was a span of 17 bases. This CDR3 spans 17 amino acids. CDR1 is MNHEY, CDR2 SMNVEV, per germline (reference sequence).

This clone turned up a few times. With a much larger clone just one base away, this may be a read error. Other nucleotide sequences from this sample produce the same CDR3. The rearrangement links TRBV7-2 to TRBJ2-1; the D is unclear. The CDR3 length is 15 residues. The V gene's germline CDR1 is SGHTA and CDR2 FQGNSA. The CDR3 loop is CASSPSDGAYNEQFF. DNA for the CDR3: TGTGCCAGCAGCCCCTCCGACGGAGCCTATAATGAGCAGTTCTTC.

This clone has ten or more counts. This chain uses TRBV3-1 with TRBJ2-6; D gene uncertain. The V and J ends lost 0 bases and 2 bases respectively, with 5 bases between them. The CDR3 spans 15 residues. From germline, CDR1 is LGHDT and CDR2 YNNKEL (reference sequence). The DNA of the CDR3 is TGTGCCAGCAGCCAAGAAAACCCTGGGGCCAACGTCCTGACTTTC. Residues: CASSQENPGANVLTF.

This clone was detected many times. The chain employs TRBV5-1 and TRBJ2-1, with 14 bases matching TRBD2. V gave up 2 bases and J gave up 0 bases; unmatched junction bases: 4. The CDR3 length is 18 residues. Germline lookup yields CDR1 SGHRS and CDR2 YFSETQ. The CDR3 coding sequence is TGCGCCAGCAGCTTCTGGGGACTAGCGGGGGCCTCCTACAATGAGCAGTTCTTC. This codes for CASSFWGLAGASYNEQFF.

On this clone itself: A much more abundant neighbour one base away suggests this may be a read error. At the DNA level, this CDR3 is encoded by other sequences in the same sample as well. The chain carries TRBV30 and TRBJ2-1; D is possibly TRBD1 (5 bases). Germline V gives CDR1 GTSNPN, CDR2 SVGIG (reference sequence). This CDR3 has 12 residues. V shed 2 bases and J shed 9 bases, with 11 bases lying between them. CDR3 amino acids: CAWSIRGFEQFF. For the CDR3, the DNA is TGTGCCTGGAGTATAAGGGGATTTGAGCAGTTCTTC. Based on the CDR3 plus reference TRBV30 and TRBJ2-1, the full variable domain is SQTIHQWPATLVQPVGSPLSLECTVEGTSNPNLYWYRQAAGRGLQLLFYSVGIGQISSEVPQNLSASRPQDRQFILSSKKLLLSDSGFYLCAWSIRGFEQFFGPGTRLTVL.

This clone was seen many times. This sequence joins TRBV20-1 and TRBJ1-2, with 7 positions matching TRBD1. J was trimmed by 7 bases and V by 3 bases; bases with no gene match: 14. The germline CDR1 and CDR2 sequences are DFQATT and SNEGSKA (reference sequence). There are 15 residues in the CDR3. CDR3 loop: CSARRQGTGAGGYTF. The CDR3 DNA sequence: TGCAGTGCTAGGAGACAGGGAACTGGAGCAGGTGGCTACACCTTC.

At least ten counts were recorded for this clone. The chain employs TRBV5-6 and TRBJ1-5, with D possibly matching TRBD1 (5 bases). The germline CDR1 and CDR2 sequences are SGHDT and YYEEEE. The V gene lost 4 bases and the J gene lost 1 base, with 12 bases spanning the gap. The CDR3 has 15 amino acids. CDR3 in amino acids: CASSLGGDSNQPQHF. CDR3 bases: TGTGCCAGCAGCCTGGGGGGGGACAGCAATCAGCCCCAGCATTTT.

This clone was seen more than once but under ten times. The chain is built from TRBV7-9 and TRBJ1-1; the D gene is possibly TRBD1 (5 bases). The CDR3 runs 15 residues. Germline CDR1 SEHNR, CDR2 FQNEAQ (reference sequence). Between the trimmed V and J ends, which lost 1 base and 3 bases, there was a span of 12 bases. The CDR3 bases are TGTGCCAGCAGCTTAGTTGCAGGGAGCCACACTGAAGCTTTCTTT. The encoded protein is CASSLVAGSHTEAFF. Combining the CDR3 with reference TRBV7-9 and TRBJ1-1 gives the whole variable domain DTGVSQNPRHKITKRGQNVTFRCDPISEHNRLYWYRQTLGQGPEFLTYFQNEAQLEKSRLLSDRFSAERPKGSFSTLEIQRTEQGDSAMYLCASSLVAGSHTEAFFGQGTRLTVV.

Many counts were recorded for this clone. The chain is built from TRBV6-2 or TRBV6-3 and TRBJ1-1; unclear D gene. CDR1 is MNHEY and CDR2 is SVGEGT in the germline V gene. The CDR3 contains 17 residues. V lost 2 bases and J lost 1, with 17 bases in between. This chain's CDR3 is CASSYATKQAGNTEAFF. The CDR3 bases are TGTGCCAGCAGTTACGCAACGAAGCAAGCTGGGAACACTGAAGCTTTCTTT.

This clone was found many times. The V gene is TRBV12-3 or TRBV12-4, the J gene TRBJ1-5; 7 positions match TRBD1. The CDR3 length is 15 residues. V lost 5 bases, J lost 6 bases, and 10 bases stayed unmatched. The CDR3 DNA sequence: TGTGCCAGCAGTCCCGACAGGGCCAAGTCTCAGCCCCAGCATTTT. Translation gives CASSPDRAKSQPQHF.

This clone showed up many times. The chain recombines TRBV7-2 with TRBJ2-5, with 11 bases fitting TRBD2. V lost 3 bases to trimming and J lost 4 bases; unmatched junction nucleotides: 4. The CDR3 totals 15 residues. Germline assignment: CDR1 SGHTA and CDR2 FQGNSA. CDR3 sequence: CASSLISGRAETQYF. The DNA for the CDR3 is TGTGCCAGCAGCTTGATTAGCGGGAGGGCAGAGACCCAGTACTTC.

This clone has a count of ten or more. The chain recombines TRBV28 with TRBJ2-5; unclear D gene. Germline values: CDR1 MDHEN, CDR2 SYDVKM. V lost 1 base, J lost 5 bases, and 14 bases lay in between. This CDR3 is 15 amino acids long. In DNA, the CDR3 is TGTGCCAGCAGTTTATTAGGGCCAAGAAGGGAGACCCAGTACTTC. Its translation: CASSLLGPRRETQYF.

This clone was recorded many times. The V call is TRBV4-1, the J call TRBJ2-1, with 11 nucleotides matching TRBD2. The ends lost 0 bases at V and 9 bases at J; junction bases unmatched: 4. CDR3 size: 15 residues. The germline V gene encodes CDR1 MGHRA and CDR2 YSYEKL. The CDR3 coding sequence is TGCGCCAGCAGCCAAGACACTAGCGGGAGCGTTGAGCAGTTCTTC. This translates into CASSQDTSGSVEQFF.

This clone occurred a few times. Germline and junction disagree at one end, which may indicate a read error. The chain carries TRBV20-1 and TRBJ2-1; 12 bases agree with TRBD2. The CDR3 is 19 residues long. CDR1 and CDR2 (germline): DFQATT, SNEGSKA (reference sequence). The CDR3 loop is CSARDHGGLAGSSHNEQFF. The CDR3 DNA reads as TGCAGTGCTAGAGATCATGGCGGACTAGCGGGAAGCTCCCACAATGAGCAGTTCTTC.

The table lists this clone with many counts. V gene TRBV20-1 combines with J gene TRBJ2-5, with 7 bases lining up with TRBD1. From germline, CDR1 is DFQATT and CDR2 SNEGSKA (reference sequence). With V trimmed by 3 bases and J by 0 bases, 1 base remained unmatched. The CDR3 sequence is 13 residues long. CDR3 loop: CSARTGNQETQYF. For the CDR3, the DNA is TGCAGTGCTAGGACAGGGAACCAAGAGACCCAGTACTTC.

The V gene is TRBV4-2, the J gene TRBJ1-3; 7 nucleotides line up with TRBD1. After removal of 1 base from V and 0 bases from J, the junction contained 6 bases not matched to a gene. Germline values: CDR1 LGHNA, CDR2 YNFKEQ. This CDR3 region has 17 residues. CDR3 protein: CASSQGQGAVSGNTIYF. The CDR3 bases are TGTGCCAGCAGCCAAGGACAGGGCGCAGTCTCTGGAAACACCATATATTTT.

The sample holds many counts of this clone. Written as DNA, the CDR3 is TGTGCCAGCAGTTTCGGGTGGCGGAACACTGAAGCTTTCTTT. This codes for CASSFGWRNTEAFF. The chain joins TRBV28 to TRBJ1-1; no clear D gene. Germline assignment: CDR1 MDHEN and CDR2 SYDVKM. Trimming pared 3 bases from V and 1 base from J, leaving 9 bases between. The CDR3 runs 14 residues. Filled out from reference TRBV28 and TRBJ1-1, the complete variable domain reads DVKVTQSSRYLVKRTGEKVFLECVQDMDHENMFWYRQDPGLGLRLIYFSYDVKMKEKGDIPEGYSVSREKKERFSLILESASTNQTSMYLCASSFGWRNTEAFFGQGTRLTVV.